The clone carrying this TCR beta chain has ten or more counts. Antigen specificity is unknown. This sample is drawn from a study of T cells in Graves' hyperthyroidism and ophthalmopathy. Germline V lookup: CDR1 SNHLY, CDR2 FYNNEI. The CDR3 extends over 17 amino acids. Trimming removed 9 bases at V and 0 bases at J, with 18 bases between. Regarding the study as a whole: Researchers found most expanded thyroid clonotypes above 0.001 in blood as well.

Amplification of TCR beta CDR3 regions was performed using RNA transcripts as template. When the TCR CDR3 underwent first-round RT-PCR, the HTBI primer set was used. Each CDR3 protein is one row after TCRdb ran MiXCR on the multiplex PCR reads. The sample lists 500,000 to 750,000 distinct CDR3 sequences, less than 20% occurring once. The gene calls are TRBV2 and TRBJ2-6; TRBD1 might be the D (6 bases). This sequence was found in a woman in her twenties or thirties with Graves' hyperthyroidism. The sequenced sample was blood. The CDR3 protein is CARKTGQPTSGANVLTF. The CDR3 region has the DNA TGTGCCAGGAAAACAGGGCAACCGACCTCTGGGGCCAACGTCCTGACTTTC.